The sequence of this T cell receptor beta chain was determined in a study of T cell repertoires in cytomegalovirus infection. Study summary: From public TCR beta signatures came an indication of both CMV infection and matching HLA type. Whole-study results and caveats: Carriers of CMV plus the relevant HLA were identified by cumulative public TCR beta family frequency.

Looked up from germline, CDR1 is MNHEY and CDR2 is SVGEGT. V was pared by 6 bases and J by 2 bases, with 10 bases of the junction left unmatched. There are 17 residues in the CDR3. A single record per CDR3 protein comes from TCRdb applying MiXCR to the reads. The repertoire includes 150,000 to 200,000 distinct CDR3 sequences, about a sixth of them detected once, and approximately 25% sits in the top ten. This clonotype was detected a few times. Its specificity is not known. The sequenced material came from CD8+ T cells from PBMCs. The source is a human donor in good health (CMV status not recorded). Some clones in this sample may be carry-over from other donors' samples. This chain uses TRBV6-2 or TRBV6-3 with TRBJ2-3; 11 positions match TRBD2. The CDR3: CASSPELAGGSTDTQYF. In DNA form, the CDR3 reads TGTGCCAGCAGCCCCGAGCTAGCGGGGGGTTCCACAGATACGCAGTATTTT.